This note documents a single T cell receptor beta chain sequence. Its antigen remains unknown. The data are from a study of cytotoxic CD8 clonotypes in ibrutinib-treated CLL. Study in general: Overall, 25 or so responses were partial and 2 complete; following median 68 months, 14 patients stayed remitted and approximately 12 progressed. The study's findings and limits: For progressing versus sustained-remission patients, sampling times were not the same. Treatment saw public clonotypes, which were uncommon, either contract or stay stable.

V shed 1 base and J shed 5 bases, with 11 bases lying between them. Germline V lookup: CDR1 SQVTM, CDR2 ANQGSEA. The CDR3 totals 13 residues. Depth targeted 1 in 200,000 to 1 in 1 million T cells, averaging approximately 10x coverage per clonotype. TCRdb's copy holds only in-frame clones and misses some; the assay was immunoSEQ multiplex PCR. The repertoire holds 40,000 to 50,000 clones, 50% to 65% seen once, with around 30% in the top ten. Sequencing was performed on PBMCs, taken after 24 months of ibrutinib treatment. This TCR came from a human donor with chronic lymphocytic leukemia. The chain has TRBV29-1 and TRBJ2-5, with TRBD1 as a possible D gene (5 bases). In DNA form, the CDR3 reads TGCAGCGTTGAAGTTAGTAAGGGGGAGACCCAGTACTTC. Translation gives CSVEVSKGETQYF.